This T cell receptor (beta chain) is from a study of naive and memory T cell subsets. Overall study results and limits: No ground truth validated the naive and memory repertoire findings. In CD4 and CD8 cells, diversity dropped from naive through EMRA. Over 90% of naive TCR sequences appeared only once after error correction, unlike memory subsets.

The germline V and J ends were trimmed by 3 bases and 4 bases, with 12 bases remaining between them. CDR1 and CDR2 from the germline V gene are DFQATT and SNEGSKA (reference sequence). This CDR3 has 13 amino acids. Both TRBC1 and TRBC2 were covered by a beta constant-region primer of two equimolar oligonucleotides. Four rounds of PCR amplified the ligated cDNA using nested alpha and beta constant-region primers plus SP2. TCRdb reprocessed the UMI-ligation and nested PCR reads via MiXCR and lists one record per CDR3 protein. The data show approximately 80,000 distinct CDR3 sequences, 9% seen once. This clonotype was observed at least ten times. What it binds is not known.

This clonotype originated in a human donor in good health. Sequencing input: naive CD8+ T cells from blood. The V and J genes are TRBV20-1 and TRBJ1-2; unclear D gene. The CDR3 region is CSASLDFIYGYTF. As DNA, the CDR3 is TGCAGTGCTAGTCTCGATTTTATCTATGGCTACACCTTC.